This T cell receptor beta chain appears in the sequencing data of a study of blood T cell repertoires in COVID-19. Whole-study context: Spain, Italy and the United States supplied samples that represented acute and convalescent COVID-19. The analysed material was cDNA or gDNA that came from T cells, B-cell-depleted T cells, or PBMCs.

With 0 bases clipped from V and 6 bases from J, the junction kept 4 bases outside the gene matches. The CDR3 covers 15 residues. Germline V gene lookup returns CDR1 SGHAT and CDR2 FQNNGV. In the original analysis: Estimated nucleated cell counts came from reference gene primer amplification. Only in-frame clones appear in the TCRdb table, and some are missing; sequencing was by immunoSEQ multiplex PCR. V, J and clone size are those of that table, while D and trimming were read from the DNA. The table lists hundreds of thousands of clones, 87% of them singletons. This receptor was taken from a man aged 18-30 years with active or convalescent COVID-19. The chain combines TRBV11-2 with TRBJ2-7, with 11 bases that match TRBD1. The sequenced sample was peripheral blood. The CDR3 DNA follows: TGTGCCAGCAGCTTAGAAGGGGACAGGGGGGCCGAGCAGTACTTC. It specifies CASSLEGDRGAEQYF.